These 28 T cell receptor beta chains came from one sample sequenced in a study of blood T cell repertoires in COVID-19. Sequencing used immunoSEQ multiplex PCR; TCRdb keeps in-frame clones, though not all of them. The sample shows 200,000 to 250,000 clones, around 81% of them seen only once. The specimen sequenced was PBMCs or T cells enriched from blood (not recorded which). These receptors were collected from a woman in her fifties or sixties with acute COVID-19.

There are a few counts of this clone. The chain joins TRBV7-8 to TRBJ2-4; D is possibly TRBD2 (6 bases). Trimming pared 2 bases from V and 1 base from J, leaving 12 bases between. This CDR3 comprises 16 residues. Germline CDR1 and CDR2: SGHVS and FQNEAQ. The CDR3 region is CASSLTRGGAKNIQYF. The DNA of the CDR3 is TGTGCCAGCAGCTTAACTCGGGGAGGTGCCAAAAACATTCAGTACTTC.

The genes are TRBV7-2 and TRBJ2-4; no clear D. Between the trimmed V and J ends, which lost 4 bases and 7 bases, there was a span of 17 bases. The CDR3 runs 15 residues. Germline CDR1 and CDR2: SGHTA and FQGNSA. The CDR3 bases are TGTGCCAGCAGCTCCCCCGCCGATTCCGGGAACATTCAGTACTTC. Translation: CASSSPADSGNIQYF.

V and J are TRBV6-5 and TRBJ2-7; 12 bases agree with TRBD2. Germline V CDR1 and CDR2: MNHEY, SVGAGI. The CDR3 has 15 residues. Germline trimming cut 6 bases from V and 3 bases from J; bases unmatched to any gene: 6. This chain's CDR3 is CASSQLAGGFYEQYF. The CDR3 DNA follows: TGTGCCAGCAGCCAGCTAGCGGGAGGGTTCTACGAGCAGTACTTC.

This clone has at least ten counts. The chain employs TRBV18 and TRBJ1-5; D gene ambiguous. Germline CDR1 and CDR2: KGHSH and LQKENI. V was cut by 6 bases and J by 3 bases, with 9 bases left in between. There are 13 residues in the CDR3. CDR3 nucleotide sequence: TGTGCCAGCTCTCCAGAGAACAATCAGCCCCAGCATTTT. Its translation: CASSPENNQPQHF.

This CDR3 reads CASSISLGGDTQYF. The CDR3 DNA is TGCGCCAGCAGCATATCACTAGGAGGAGATACGCAGTATTTT. V gene TRBV5-1 combines with J gene TRBJ2-3; D might be TRBD2 (5 bases). Germline CDR1 and CDR2: SGHRS and YFSETQ. The CDR3 has 14 amino acids. V lost 4 bases, J lost 5 bases, and 14 bases lay in between.

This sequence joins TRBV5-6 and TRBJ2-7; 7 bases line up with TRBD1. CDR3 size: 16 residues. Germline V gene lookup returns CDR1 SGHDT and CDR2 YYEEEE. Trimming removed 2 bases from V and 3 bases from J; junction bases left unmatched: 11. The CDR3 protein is CASSFSGDSYYYEQYF. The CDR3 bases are TGTGCCAGCAGCTTCTCAGGGGACAGCTACTACTACGAGCAGTACTTC. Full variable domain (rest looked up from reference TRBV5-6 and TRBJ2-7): DAGVTQSPTHLIKTRGQQVTLRCSPKSGHDTVSWYQQALGQGPQFIFQYYEEEERQRGNFPDRFSGHQFPNYSSELNVNALLLGDSALYLCASSFSGDSYYYEQYFGPGTRLTVT.

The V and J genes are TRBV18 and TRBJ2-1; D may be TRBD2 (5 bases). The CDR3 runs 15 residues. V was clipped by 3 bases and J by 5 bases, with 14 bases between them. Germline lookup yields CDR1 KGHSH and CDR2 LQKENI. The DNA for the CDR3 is TGTGCCAGCTCACCGGCCGGGGTTTATAACAATGAGCAGTTCTTC. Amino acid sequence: CASSPAGVYNNEQFF.

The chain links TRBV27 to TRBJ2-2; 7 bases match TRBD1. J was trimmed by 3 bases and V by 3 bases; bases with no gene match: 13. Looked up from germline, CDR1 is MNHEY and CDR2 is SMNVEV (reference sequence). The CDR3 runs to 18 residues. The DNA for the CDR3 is TGTGCCAGCAGTTTGGTGAGGGTTGGGCAGGGGGACACCGGGGAGCTGTTTTTT. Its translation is CASSLVRVGQGDTGELFF.

The CDR3 loop reads CASRPGTATYEQYF. CDR3 DNA: TGTGCCAGCAGACCCGGGACAGCTACCTACGAGCAGTACTTC. The chain carries TRBV6-1 and TRBJ2-7, with TRBD1 identical over 7 bases. The CDR3 length is 14 residues. Germline V lookup: CDR1 MNHNS, CDR2 SASEGT. V lost 6 bases to trimming and J lost 2 bases; unmatched junction nucleotides: 7.

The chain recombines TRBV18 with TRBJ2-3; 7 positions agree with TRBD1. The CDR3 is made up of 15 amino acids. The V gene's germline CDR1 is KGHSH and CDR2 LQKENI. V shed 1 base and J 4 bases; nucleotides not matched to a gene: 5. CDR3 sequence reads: CASSPRQGEADTQYF. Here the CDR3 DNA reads TGTGCCAGCTCACCACGGCAGGGGGAAGCAGATACGCAGTATTTT.

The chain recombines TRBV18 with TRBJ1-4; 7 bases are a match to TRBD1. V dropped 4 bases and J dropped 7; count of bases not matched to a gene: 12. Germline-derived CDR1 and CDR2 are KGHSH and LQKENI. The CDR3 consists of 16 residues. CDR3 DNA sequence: TGTGCCAGCTCACGACAGGGAATGCCTCAGGGTGAAAAACTGTTTTTT. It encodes CASSRQGMPQGEKLFF.

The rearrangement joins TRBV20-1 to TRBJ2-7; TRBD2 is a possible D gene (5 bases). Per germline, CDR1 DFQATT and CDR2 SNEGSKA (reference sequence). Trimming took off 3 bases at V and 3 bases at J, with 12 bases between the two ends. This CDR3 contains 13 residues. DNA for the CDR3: TGCAGTGCTAGTCACGGGATAAACTACGAGCAGTACTTC. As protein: CSASHGINYEQYF.

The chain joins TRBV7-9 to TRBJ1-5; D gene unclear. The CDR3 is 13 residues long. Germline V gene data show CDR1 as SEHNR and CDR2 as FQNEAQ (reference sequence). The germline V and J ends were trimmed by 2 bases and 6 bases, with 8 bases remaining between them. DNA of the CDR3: TGTGCCAGCAGCTTATCACAGTTTCAGCCCCAGCATTTT. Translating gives CASSLSQFQPQHF.

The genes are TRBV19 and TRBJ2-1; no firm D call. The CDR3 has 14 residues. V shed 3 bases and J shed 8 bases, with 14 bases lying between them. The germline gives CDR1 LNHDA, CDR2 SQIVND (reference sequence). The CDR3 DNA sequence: TGTGCCAGTAGTATCCCAGGAATATACTATGAGCAGTTCTTC. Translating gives CASSIPGIYYEQFF.

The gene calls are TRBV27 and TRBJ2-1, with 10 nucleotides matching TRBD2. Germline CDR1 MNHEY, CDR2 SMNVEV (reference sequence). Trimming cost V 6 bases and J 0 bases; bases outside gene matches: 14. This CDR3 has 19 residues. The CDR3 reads CASRPWGTSEYSSYNEQFF. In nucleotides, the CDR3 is TGTGCCAGCAGGCCGTGGGGGACTAGCGAATATAGCTCCTACAATGAGCAGTTCTTC.

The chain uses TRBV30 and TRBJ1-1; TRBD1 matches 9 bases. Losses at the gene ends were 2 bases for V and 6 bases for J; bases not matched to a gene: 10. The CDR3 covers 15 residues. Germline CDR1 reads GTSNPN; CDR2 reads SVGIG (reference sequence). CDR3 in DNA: TGTGCCTGGAGTCCCAAACAGGGGGCTGGCGCTGAAGCTTTCTTT. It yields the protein CAWSPKQGAGAEAFF.

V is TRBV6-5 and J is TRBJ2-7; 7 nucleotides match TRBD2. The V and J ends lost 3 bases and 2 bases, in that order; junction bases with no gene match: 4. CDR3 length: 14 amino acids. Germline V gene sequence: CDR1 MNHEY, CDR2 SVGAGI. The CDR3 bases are TGTGCCAGCAGTTATCGTGGGAGGGCCTACGAGCAGTACTTC. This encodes CASSYRGRAYEQYF.

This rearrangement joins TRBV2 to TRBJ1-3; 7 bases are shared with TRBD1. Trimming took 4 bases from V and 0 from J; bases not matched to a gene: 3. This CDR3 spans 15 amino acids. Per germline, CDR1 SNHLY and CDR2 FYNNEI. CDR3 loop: CASSVGQISGNTIYF. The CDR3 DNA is TGTGCCAGCAGTGTGGGACAGATCTCTGGAAACACCATATATTTT.

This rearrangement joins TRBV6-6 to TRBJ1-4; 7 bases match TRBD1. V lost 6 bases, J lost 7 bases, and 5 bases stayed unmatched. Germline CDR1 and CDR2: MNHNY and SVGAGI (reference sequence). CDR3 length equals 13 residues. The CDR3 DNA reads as TGTGCCAGCAGCAGGGGGGAAAGTGAAAAACTGTTTTTT. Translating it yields CASSRGESEKLFF.

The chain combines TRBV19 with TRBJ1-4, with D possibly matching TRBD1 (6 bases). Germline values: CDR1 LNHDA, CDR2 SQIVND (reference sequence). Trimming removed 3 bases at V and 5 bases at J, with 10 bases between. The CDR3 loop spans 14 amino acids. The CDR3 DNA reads TGTGCCAGTAGTATTCTGGACAGAAATGAAAAACTGTTTTTT. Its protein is CASSILDRNEKLFF.

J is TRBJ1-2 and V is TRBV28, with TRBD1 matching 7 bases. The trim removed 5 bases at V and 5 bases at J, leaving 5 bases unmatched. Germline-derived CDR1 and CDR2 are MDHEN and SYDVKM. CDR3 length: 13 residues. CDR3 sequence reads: CASSGGTVYGYTF. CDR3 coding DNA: TGTGCCAGCAGTGGGGGGACAGTTTATGGCTACACCTTC.

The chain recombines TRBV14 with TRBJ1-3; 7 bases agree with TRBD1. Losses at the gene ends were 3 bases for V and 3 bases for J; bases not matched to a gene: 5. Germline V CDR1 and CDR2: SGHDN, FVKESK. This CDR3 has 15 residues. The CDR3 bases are TGTGCCAGCAGCCACCAACCAGGGGGTGGAAACACCATATATTTT. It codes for CASSHQPGGGNTIYF.

Here the CDR3 reads CASISRPPRGYLTDTQYF. In nucleotides, the CDR3 is TGTGCCAGCATCTCAAGACCCCCCAGGGGCTATCTCACAGATACGCAGTATTTT. The chain combines TRBV27 with TRBJ2-3; D might be TRBD1 (6 bases). The V gene lost 7 bases and the J gene lost 2 bases, with 25 bases spanning the gap. This CDR3 contains 18 residues. From germline, CDR1 is MNHEY and CDR2 SMNVEV (reference sequence).

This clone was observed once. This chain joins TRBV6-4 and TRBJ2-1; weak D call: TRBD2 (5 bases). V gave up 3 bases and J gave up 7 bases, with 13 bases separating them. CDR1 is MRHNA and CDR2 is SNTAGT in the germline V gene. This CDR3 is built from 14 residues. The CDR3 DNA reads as TGTGCCAGCAGTGAGGGAGAGGGCTCGAATGAGCAGTTCTTC. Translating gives CASSEGEGSNEQFF.

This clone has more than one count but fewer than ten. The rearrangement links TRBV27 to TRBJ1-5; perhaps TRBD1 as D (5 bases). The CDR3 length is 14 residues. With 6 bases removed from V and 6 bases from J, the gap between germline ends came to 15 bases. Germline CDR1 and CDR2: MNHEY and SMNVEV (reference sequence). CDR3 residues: CASRIRAGTQPQHF. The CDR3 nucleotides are TGTGCCAGCAGGATAAGGGCGGGGACTCAGCCCCAGCATTTT.

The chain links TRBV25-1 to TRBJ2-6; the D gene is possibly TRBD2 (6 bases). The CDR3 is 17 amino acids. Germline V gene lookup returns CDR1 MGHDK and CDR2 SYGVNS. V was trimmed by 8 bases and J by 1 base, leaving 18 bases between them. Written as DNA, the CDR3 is TGTGCCAGCGCAGGCGAGGCAGGGACTTCTGGGGCCAACGTCCTGACTTTC. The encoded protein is CASAGEAGTSGANVLTF. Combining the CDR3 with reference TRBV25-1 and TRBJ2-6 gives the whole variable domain EADIYQTPRYLVIGTGKKITLECSQTMGHDKMYWYQQDPGMELHLIHYSYGVNSTEKGDLSSESTVSRIRTEHFPLTLESARPSHTSQYLCASAGEAGTSGANVLTFGAGSRLTVL.

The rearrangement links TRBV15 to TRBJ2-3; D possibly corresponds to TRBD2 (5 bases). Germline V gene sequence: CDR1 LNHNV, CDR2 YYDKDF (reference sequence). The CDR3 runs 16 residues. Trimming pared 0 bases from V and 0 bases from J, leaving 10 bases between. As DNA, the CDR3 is TGTGCCACCAGCAGAGAGGAGGCGGATAGCACAGATACGCAGTATTTT. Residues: CATSREEADSTDTQYF.

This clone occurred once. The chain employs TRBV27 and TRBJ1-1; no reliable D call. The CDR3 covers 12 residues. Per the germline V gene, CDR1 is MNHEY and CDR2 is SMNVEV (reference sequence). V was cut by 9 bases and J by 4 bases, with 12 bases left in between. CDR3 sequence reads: CASYSVVTEAFF. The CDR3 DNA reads TGTGCCAGTTATTCGGTAGTCACTGAAGCTTTCTTT.